A single sample is the source of the 10 T cell receptor beta chains below, sequenced in a study of PD-1 blockade in classical Hodgkin lymphoma (dated by TCRdb to the early 2020s). The time point label, as the study defines it: cycle 2 day 1 (C2D1) of nivolumab. Every trial patient had relapsed following autologous stem cell transplantation, and prior brentuximab vedotin exposure was what differed among cohorts A, B and C. Receptors were amplified or captured by the immunoSEQ multiplex PCR assay. As stored in TCRdb, this immuneACCESS dataset retains in-frame rearrangements with V and J assigned. A fraction of the clones does not appear; measured against another copy, unresolved V genes explain less than half of the discrepancy, and the remainder lacks a known reason. The sample table holds roughly 81,000 clones, of which 92% were seen once. The ten largest clones add up to approximately 2.4% of the sample.

The input for sequencing was peripheral blood mononuclear cells (PBMCs), taken before the second cycle of nivolumab. The receptor source for this set is a human donor with classical Hodgkin lymphoma.

V gene TRBV7-2 combines with J gene TRBJ2-3; 11 bases align to TRBD2. CDR3 length: 16 residues. V trimming: 5 bases; J trimming: 5 bases; junction bases outside the gene matches: 9. CDR1 and CDR2 from the germline V gene are SGHTA and FQGNSA. CDR3 nucleotides: TGTGCCAGCAGCCCAAGGAAAGGACTAGCGGGAGATACGCAGTATTTT. It specifies CASSPRKGLAGDTQYF.

CDR3 loop: CASSFQGTGLDTEAFF. The CDR3 bases are TGTGCCAGCAGTTTTCAGGGAACAGGCCTGGACACTGAAGCTTTCTTT. The chain combines TRBV27 with TRBJ1-1, with D possibly TRBD1 on 5 matching bases. Trimming left V 3 bases short and J 3 bases short, with 17 bases between. The CDR3 has 16 amino acids. Looked up from germline, CDR1 is MNHEY and CDR2 is SMNVEV (reference sequence).

The chain is built from TRBV6-6 and TRBJ2-2, with 10 bases fitting TRBD2. With 4 bases clipped from V and 6 bases from J, the junction kept 5 bases outside the gene matches. The CDR3 loop spans 15 amino acids. Looked up from germline, CDR1 is MNHNY and CDR2 is SVGAGI (reference sequence). The chain's CDR3 is CASSSLAGVAGELFF. In nucleotides, the CDR3 is TGTGCCAGCAGTTCTCTAGCGGGAGTAGCCGGGGAGCTGTTTTTT.

V usage is TRBV30 and J usage is TRBJ2-6; D not resolved. CDR1 is GTSNPN and CDR2 is SVGIG in the germline V gene (reference sequence). This CDR3 is built from 14 residues. V was clipped by 6 bases and J by 0 bases, with 9 bases between them. The CDR3 DNA is TGTGCCTGTCAGTGCGACTCTGGGGCCAACGTCCTGACTTTC. The encoded protein is CACQCDSGANVLTF.

This rearrangement joins TRBV28 to TRBJ2-7; 7 bases line up with TRBD1. With 6 bases clipped from V and 7 bases from J, the junction kept 6 bases outside the gene matches. The V gene's germline CDR1 is MDHEN and CDR2 SYDVKM. The CDR3 covers 12 residues. The CDR3 spells CASRQKQGEQYF. The CDR3 DNA reads TGTGCCAGCAGGCAAAAACAGGGGGAGCAGTACTTC. The variable domain in full, completed from reference TRBV28 and TRBJ2-7, reads DVKVTQSSRYLVKRTGEKVFLECVQDMDHENMFWYRQDPGLGLRLIYFSYDVKMKEKGDIPEGYSVSREKKERFSLILESASTNQTSMYLCASRQKQGEQYFGPGTRLTVT.

The CDR3 sequence is CASSVDAGGGQETQYF. The CDR3 DNA reads TGTGCCAGCAGCGTAGACGCAGGCGGGGGACAAGAGACCCAGTACTTC. The V gene is TRBV9, the J gene TRBJ2-5; TRBD2 agrees at 7 bases. Germline V gives CDR1 SGDLS, CDR2 YYNGEE. V gave up 0 bases and J gave up 2 bases; unmatched junction bases: 7. The CDR3 runs to 16 residues.

The chain recombines TRBV28 with TRBJ2-1; D is undetermined. This CDR3 comprises 10 residues. The V and J ends lost 2 bases and 7 bases respectively, with 0 bases between them. Germline CDR1 reads MDHEN; CDR2 reads SYDVKM. The CDR3 DNA reads TGTGCCAGCAGTTTAAATGAGCAGTTCTTC. Protein sequence: CASSLNEQFF.

This clone was counted between two and nine times. The chain combines TRBV10-3 with TRBJ1-2; 9 bases match TRBD1. V shed 7 bases, J shed 8 bases, and the junction held 8 bases outside the gene matches. Germline V gene lookup returns CDR1 ENHRY and CDR2 SYGVKD. The CDR3 sequence is 13 residues long. The CDR3 coding sequence is TGTGCCATCAAGGGGGACAGGGATTGGGGCTACACCTTC. Amino acids: CAIKGDRDWGYTF.

V gene TRBV20-1 combines with J gene TRBJ1-1, with D possibly being TRBD1 (5 bases). The CDR3 loop spans 10 amino acids. The germline gives CDR1 DFQATT, CDR2 SNEGSKA (reference sequence). Trimming left V 3 bases short and J 7 bases short, with 6 bases between. The CDR3 DNA sequence: TGCAGTGCTAGCGGGGGTGAAGCTTTCTTT. The encoded protein is CSASGGEAFF.

The V gene is TRBV9, the J gene TRBJ1-2; 9 bases are a match to TRBD1. V trimming: 5 bases; J trimming: 6 bases; junction bases outside the gene matches: 14. Germline V lookup: CDR1 SGDLS, CDR2 YYNGEE. This CDR3 is 16 amino acids long. The CDR3 loop reads CASSIGGGTGTHGYTF. The DNA of the CDR3 is TGTGCCAGCAGTATAGGAGGCGGGACAGGGACCCATGGCTACACCTTC. Together with reference TRBV9 and TRBJ1-2, the CDR3 gives the full variable domain: DSGVTQTPKHLITATGQRVTLRCSPRSGDLSVYWYQQSLDQGLQFLIQYYNGEERAKGNILERFSAQQFPDLHSELNLSSLELGDSALYFCASSIGGGTGTHGYTFGSGTRLTVV.